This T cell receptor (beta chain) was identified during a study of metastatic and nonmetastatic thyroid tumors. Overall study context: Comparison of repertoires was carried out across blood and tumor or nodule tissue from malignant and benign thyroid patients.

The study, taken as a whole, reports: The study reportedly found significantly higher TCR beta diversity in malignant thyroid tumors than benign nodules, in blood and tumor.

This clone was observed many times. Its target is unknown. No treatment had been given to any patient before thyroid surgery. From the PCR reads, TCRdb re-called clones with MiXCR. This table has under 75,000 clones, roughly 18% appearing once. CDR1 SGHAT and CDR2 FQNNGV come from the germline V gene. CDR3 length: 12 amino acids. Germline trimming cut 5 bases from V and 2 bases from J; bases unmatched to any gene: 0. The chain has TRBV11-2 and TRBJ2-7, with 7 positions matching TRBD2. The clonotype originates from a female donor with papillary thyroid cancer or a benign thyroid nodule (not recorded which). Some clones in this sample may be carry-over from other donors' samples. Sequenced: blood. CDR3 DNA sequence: TGTGCCAGCAGCGGACTAGCCTACGAGCAGTACTTC. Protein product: CASSGLAYEQYF.